The 11 T cell receptor beta chains listed next were all sequenced from one sample in a study of T-cell reconstitution after alpha-beta-depleted transplantation in children. The authors prepared the TCRbeta library with unique molecular identifiers. MiXCR, applied by TCRdb to the PCR reads, yields one record per CDR3 protein. The table has roughly 310,000 distinct CDR3 sequences, approximately 23% seen once. The sequencing here drew on PBMCs, mostly from graft donor cells, taken 180 days after TCRalphabeta/CD19-depleted stem cell transplant. The receptors stem from a male patient aged 5 to 17 who had a stem cell transplant for acute lymphoblastic leukemia, so the T cells may come from the graft donor.

The chain couples TRBV12-3 or TRBV12-4 to TRBJ1-2; TRBD1 matches 7 bases. This CDR3 comprises 16 residues. V shed 1 base and J 3 bases; nucleotides not matched to a gene: 8. The CDR3 loop is CASSLVPYRGDYGYTF. Written as DNA, the CDR3 is TGTGCCAGCAGTTTAGTCCCATACAGGGGTGACTATGGCTACACCTTC.

The chain has TRBV6-1 and TRBJ2-1; D possibly matches TRBD1 or TRBD2 (5 bases each). The germline V gene encodes CDR1 MNHNS and CDR2 SASEGT. The CDR3 has 13 residues. The V gene lost 5 bases and the J gene lost 9 bases, with 14 bases spanning the gap. CDR3 sequence: CASSTRRGGEQFF. DNA of the CDR3: TGTGCCAGCAGTACCCGCCGGGGCGGTGAGCAGTTCTTC.

This clonotype came up a few times. This chain connects TRBV10-1 to TRBJ2-1, with 9 bases that match TRBD2. CDR3 size: 16 residues. The germline gives CDR1 WNHNN, CDR2 SYGVQD (reference sequence). V lost 2 bases and J lost 2; bases outside the gene matches: 4. In nucleotides, the CDR3 is TGCGCCAGCAGTGAGGGGAGCGGGAGGCCCTACAATGAGCAGTTCTTC. It yields the protein CASSEGSGRPYNEQFF.

The V call is TRBV3-1, the J call TRBJ2-3; no definite D call. Germline CDR1 and CDR2: LGHDT and YNNKEL (reference sequence). Between the trimmed V and J ends, which lost 1 base and 3 bases, there was a span of 14 bases. The CDR3 covers 16 residues. In DNA, the CDR3 is TGTGCCAGCAGCCAAGGGCCATGGCAGTCTACAGATACGCAGTATTTT. Protein sequence: CASSQGPWQSTDTQYF.

The rearrangement links TRBV28 to TRBJ2-7; 9 nucleotides agree with TRBD1. Trimming took 6 bases from V and 4 from J; bases not matched to a gene: 7. The germline V gene has CDR1 MDHEN and CDR2 SYDVKM. The length of the CDR3 is 14 residues. The CDR3 is CASSPDRGAYEQYF. CDR3 nucleotides: TGTGCCAGCAGCCCGGACAGGGGAGCTTACGAGCAGTACTTC. The full variable domain, rest sourced from reference TRBV28 and TRBJ2-7, is DVKVTQSSRYLVKRTGEKVFLECVQDMDHENMFWYRQDPGLGLRLIYFSYDVKMKEKGDIPEGYSVSREKKERFSLILESASTNQTSMYLCASSPDRGAYEQYFGPGTRLTVT.

The sample holds a few counts of this clonotype. The V call is TRBV7-3, the J call TRBJ2-1; maybe TRBD2 (5 bases). This CDR3 contains 14 residues. Between the trimmed V and J ends, which lost 3 bases and 2 bases, there was a span of 8 bases. The germline V gene has CDR1 SGHTA and CDR2 FQGTGA. The CDR3 reads CASSFVGAYNEQFF. The DNA for the CDR3 is TGTGCCAGCAGCTTTGTCGGGGCCTACAATGAGCAGTTCTTC.

This clonotype was seen many times. The genes are TRBV9 and TRBJ2-1; D is possibly TRBD2 (6 bases). CDR1 SGDLS and CDR2 YYNGEE come from the germline V gene. This CDR3 is built from 16 residues. V lost 2 bases, J lost 1 base, and 13 bases lay in between. The CDR3 DNA reads as TGTGCCAGCAGCGTCTTAGCGGCCTCGTCCTACAATGAGCAGTTCTTC. It encodes CASSVLAASSYNEQFF.

In this sample, this clonotype turned up a few times. This chain joins TRBV7-9 and TRBJ1-1, with unresolved D. Trimming shortened V by 5 bases and J by 7 bases, and 11 bases separated the two germline ends. From germline, CDR1 is SEHNR and CDR2 FQNEAQ (reference sequence). CDR3 length: 12 residues. The CDR3 here is CASSPGRIEAFF. CDR3 nucleotide sequence: TGTGCCAGCAGCCCCGGACGGATTGAAGCTTTCTTT.

V gene TRBV7-9 combines with J gene TRBJ1-1; D is uncertain. There are 15 residues in the CDR3. CDR1 is SEHNR, CDR2 FQNEAQ, per germline (reference sequence). V lost 3 bases and J 1 base, leaving 12 bases between the germline ends. The CDR3 nucleotides are TGTGCCAGCAGCTTCGCAGGACCCTGGAACACTGAAGCTTTCTTT. Amino acid sequence: CASSFAGPWNTEAFF.

This clonotype was seen a handful of times. The chain carries TRBV4-1 and TRBJ1-2; no definite D call. The CDR3 is made up of 13 amino acids. CDR1 is MGHRA and CDR2 is YSYEKL in the germline V gene. V was cut by 3 bases and J by 10 bases, with 15 bases left in between. In DNA, the CDR3 is TGCGCCAGCAGCCACCCGGGTCCGGGAGACTACACCTTC. Its protein is CASSHPGPGDYTF.

The rearrangement joins TRBV7-9 to TRBJ1-1; D is uncertain. The CDR3 contains 13 residues. Germline CDR1 is SEHNR and CDR2 is FQNEAQ (reference sequence). The V end was cut by 3 bases, the J end by 4 bases, with 9 bases between. The CDR3 protein is CASSFWVTTEAFF. The CDR3, as DNA: TGTGCCAGCAGCTTCTGGGTAACCACTGAAGCTTTCTTT.